This T cell receptor beta chain comes out of a study of blood T cell repertoires in COVID-19. About the study: Italy, Spain and the United States were the sources of the convalescent and acute COVID-19 samples.

Data came from immunoSEQ multiplex PCR; TCRdb stores just in-frame clones and leaves some out. Of some 320,000 clones listed, about 90% are singletons. V was trimmed by 0 bases and J by 7 bases, leaving 13 bases between them. The CDR3 has 15 residues. The germline V gene has CDR1 SGHKS and CDR2 YYEKEE (reference sequence). Source material: PBMCs or T cells enriched from blood (not recorded which). The sequence came from a woman aged 30 to 39 who had recovered from COVID-19. The chain has TRBV5-5 and TRBJ1-4; TRBD1 is a possible D gene (6 bases). Here the CDR3 reads CASSLVTGRGEKLFF. The CDR3 bases are TGTGCCAGCAGCTTGGTCACAGGGAGGGGTGAAAAACTGTTTTTT.